The present T cell receptor (beta chain) was sequenced within a study of human versus mouse CDR3 diversity and MHC coevolution. Background on the study: Reportedly, immunoSEQ detects one in 200,000 T cells with minimized PCR bias.

The trim removed 2 bases at V and 2 bases at J, leaving 6 bases unmatched. The CDR3 covers 16 residues. Germline loops: CDR1 SEHNR, CDR2 FQNEAQ (reference sequence). Only in-frame clones appear in the TCRdb table, and some are missing; sequencing was by immunoSEQ multiplex PCR. The sample includes about 77,000 clones, 80% to 95% of them seen just once. This TCR was sampled from a person between 25 and 70 years old in good health. Sequencing input: naive CD4+ T cells from blood. Indicated subset: CD45RO-negative CD62L-positive naive CD4 T cells. The V gene is TRBV7-9, the J gene TRBJ2-3, with 8 positions matching TRBD1. Here the CDR3 DNA reads TGTGCCAGCAGCTTATTCCAGGGGGCGTCCACAGATACGCAGTATTTT. Its translation is CASSLFQGASTDTQYF. Full variable domain (remainder filled in from reference TRBV7-9 and TRBJ2-3): DTGVSQNPRHKITKRGQNVTFRCDPISEHNRLYWYRQTLGQGPEFLTYFQNEAQLEKSRLLSDRFSAERPKGSFSTLEIQRTEQGDSAMYLCASSLFQGASTDTQYFGPGTRLTVL.